This T cell receptor beta chain stems from a study of blood T cell repertoires in COVID-19. The junction had 7 bases not matched to a gene; V was cut back by 5 bases and J by 6 bases. The CDR3 contains 16 residues. Germline CDR1 reads SEHNR; CDR2 reads FQNEAQ (reference sequence). The assay was immunoSEQ multiplex PCR, and TCRdb's table has in-frame clones only and misses some. The sample contains 65,000 to 90,000 clones, under 95% of which appear only once. This clonotype originated in a human donor in a cohort sampled during active COVID-19. Source material: peripheral blood. The chain carries TRBV7-9 and TRBJ2-1, with TRBD2 matching over 13 bases. The CDR3 nucleotides are TGTGCCAGCAGCCTCGCCGGGACTAGCGGGACCAATGAGCAGTTCTTC. This sequence encodes CASSLAGTSGTNEQFF.